The 19 T cell receptor beta chains in this list originate from one sample, sequenced in a study of T cells after yellow fever vaccination. From the 5' RACE reads, TCRdb called clonotypes with MiXCR, one entry per CDR3 protein. Of some 300,000 distinct CDR3 sequences listed, approximately 12% are singletons. The sample in question was CD4+ T cells sorted from PBMCs, obtained 45 days after the yellow fever booster vaccination. These receptors were collected from a man aged 18 to 30 who received the YFV17D yellow fever vaccine.

This clonotype has a count of ten or more. The rearrangement uses TRBV7-3 and TRBJ2-3, with D possibly being TRBD2 (5 bases). The germline gives CDR1 SGHTA, CDR2 FQGTGA. V shed 0 bases and J shed 0 bases, with 7 bases lying between them. The CDR3 length is 15 residues. The CDR3 loop reads CASSLTGVSTDTQYF. CDR3 nucleotide sequence: TGTGCCAGCAGCTTAACCGGGGTTAGCACAGATACGCAGTATTTT. The variable domain in full, with the rest retrieved from reference TRBV7-3 and TRBJ2-3, is GAGVSQTPSNKVTEKGKYVELRCDPISGHTALYWYRQSLGQGPEFLIYFQGTGAADDSGLPNDRFFAVRPEGSVSTLKIQRTERGDSAVYLCASSLTGVSTDTQYFGPGTRLTVL.

As for this clonotype: A read error is possible here, since a much larger clone lies one base away. V is TRBV28 and J is TRBJ1-1; D gene uncertain. CDR1 and CDR2 from the germline V gene are MDHEN and SYDVKM. The CDR3 sequence is 12 residues long. The V end lost 3 bases, the J end lost 4 bases, and 6 bases lay between the germline ends. CDR3: CASSLGSTEAFF. CDR3 in DNA: TGTGCCAGCAGTTTGGGGTCCACTGAAGCTTTCTTT.

The chain joins TRBV12-3 or TRBV12-4 to TRBJ1-1; 7 bases agree with TRBD1. V lost 5 bases to trimming and J lost 4 bases; unmatched junction nucleotides: 7. The CDR3 is 14 residues long. CDR3 residues: CASSLTGSGTEAFF. DNA of the CDR3: TGTGCCAGCAGTCTGACAGGGAGTGGCACTGAAGCTTTCTTT.

The V call is TRBV7-2, the J call TRBJ2-2; D not resolved. CDR3 size: 15 residues. CDR1 and CDR2 (germline): SGHTA, FQGNSA. V lost 5 bases and J 0 bases, leaving 10 bases between the germline ends. As DNA, the CDR3 is TGTGCCAGCAGCCCCTTAGTGTCGAACACCGGGGAGCTGTTTTTT. Translation: CASSPLVSNTGELFF.

A few counts support this clonotype. V and J are TRBV27 and TRBJ2-1; 9 bases match TRBD2. Trimming took 5 bases from V and 8 from J; bases not matched to a gene: 7. The germline V gene has CDR1 MNHEY and CDR2 SMNVEV (reference sequence). This CDR3 spans 14 amino acids. This chain's CDR3 is CASSTPGLADEQFF. In nucleotides, the CDR3 is TGTGCCAGCAGTACCCCGGGACTAGCTGATGAGCAGTTCTTC.

This sequence joins TRBV12-3 or TRBV12-4 and TRBJ1-2; 9 positions agree with TRBD1. Trimming cost V 6 bases and J 3 bases; bases outside gene matches: 5. The CDR3 is 14 residues long. CDR3 region: CASSTDRGYYGYTF. CDR3 DNA sequence: TGTGCCAGCAGCACAGACAGGGGGTACTATGGCTACACCTTC.

This clonotype turned up a few times. J is TRBJ2-5 and V is TRBV28, with D perhaps matching TRBD2 (6 bases). The CDR3 has 14 residues. Germline loops: CDR1 MDHEN, CDR2 SYDVKM. The V gene lost 1 base and the J gene lost 3 bases, with 9 bases spanning the gap. The CDR3 loop is CASSLFPGEETQYF. CDR3 DNA: TGTGCCAGCAGTTTATTCCCGGGGGAAGAGACCCAGTACTTC.

Ten or more counts support this clonotype. V gene TRBV3-1 combines with J gene TRBJ1-2; unclear D gene. Per the germline V gene, CDR1 is LGHDT and CDR2 is YNNKEL (reference sequence). V lost 1 base, J lost 6 bases, and 6 bases lay in between. This CDR3 contains 12 residues. CDR3 residues: CASSQGGDGYTF. For the CDR3, the DNA is TGTGCCAGCAGCCAAGGGGGTGATGGCTACACCTTC.

This sequence joins TRBV7-9 and TRBJ2-7; D ambiguous. The CDR3 has 13 amino acids. Germline V gene lookup returns CDR1 SEHNR and CDR2 FQNEAQ (reference sequence). The V gene lost 5 bases and the J gene lost 2 bases, with 10 bases spanning the gap. Here the CDR3 reads CASSGWPAYEQYF. The CDR3 DNA reads TGTGCCAGCAGCGGGTGGCCAGCCTACGAGCAGTACTTC.

This sequence joins TRBV20-1 and TRBJ1-2, with unresolved D. The CDR3 runs to 15 residues. Trimming cost V 3 bases and J 0 bases, with 14 bases left between them. CDR1 DFQATT and CDR2 SNEGSKA come from the germline V gene (reference sequence). CDR3 loop: CSASNEAGANYGYTF. In nucleotides, the CDR3 is TGCAGTGCTAGTAATGAGGCAGGAGCTAACTATGGCTACACCTTC.

J is TRBJ1-5 and V is TRBV19; possibly TRBD1 for D (5 bases). V was trimmed by 5 bases and J by 9 bases, leaving 17 bases between them. The germline V gene encodes CDR1 LNHDA and CDR2 SQIVND (reference sequence). This CDR3 is 14 amino acids long. CDR3 sequence (DNA): TGTGCCAGTAGTGCCCGTCAGGGTGGAAGGCCCCAGCATTTT. It codes for CASSARQGGRPQHF.

The chain links TRBV20-1 to TRBJ1-5; possible D gene TRBD1, 5 bases. This CDR3 has 14 residues. The germline V gene encodes CDR1 DFQATT and CDR2 SNEGSKA (reference sequence). The ends were cut back, 6 bases at V and 0 bases at J, with 12 bases in the middle. The DNA of the CDR3 is TGCAGTGCAAAGCAGGGTAGTAGCAATCAGCCCCAGCATTTT. It encodes CSAKQGSSNQPQHF.

The sample holds a few counts of this clonotype. The chain has TRBV7-2 and TRBJ2-5; D might be TRBD1 (6 bases). The CDR3 runs to 14 residues. V was pared by 8 bases and J by 4 bases, with 17 bases between. Germline V gene lookup returns CDR1 SGHTA and CDR2 FQGNSA. The CDR3 is CASALNRVAETQYF. CDR3 in DNA: TGTGCCAGCGCTTTGAACAGGGTAGCAGAGACCCAGTACTTC.

This clonotype was found a few times. This chain connects TRBV12-3 or TRBV12-4 to TRBJ2-7; 7 nucleotides line up with TRBD2. CDR3 length equals 13 residues. The trim removed 7 bases at V and 2 bases at J, leaving 5 bases unmatched. CDR3 nucleotides: TGTGCCAGCACCAGAGGACTAGCCTACGAGCAGTACTTC. Its protein product is CASTRGLAYEQYF.

Ten or more counts support this clonotype. Compared with germline, one end of the junction differs, possibly owing to a read error. The chain carries TRBV7-7 and TRBJ2-1; D is possibly TRBD1 or TRBD2 (5 bases each). Germline CDR1 is SSHAT and CDR2 is FNYEAQ (reference sequence). This CDR3 is built from 16 residues. The CDR3 nucleotides are TGTGCTAGCAGCTTAGGGACCGCAGGCTCCTACAATGAGCAGTTCTTC. This sequence encodes CASSLGTAGSYNEQFF. The whole variable domain, remainder taken from reference TRBV7-7 and TRBJ2-1, is GAGVSQSPRYKVTKRGQDVTLRCDPISSHATLYWYQQALGQGPEFLTYFNYEAQPDKSGLPSDRFSAERPEGSISTLTIQRTEQRDSAMYRCASSLGTAGSYNEQFFGPGTRLTVL.

This clonotype was recorded a few times. V usage is TRBV6-1 and J usage is TRBJ2-1; 8 nucleotides agree with TRBD1. Trimming took 9 bases from V and 5 from J; bases not matched to a gene: 3. The germline CDR1 and CDR2 sequences are MNHNS and SASEGT. The CDR3 length is 12 residues. CDR3 DNA: TGTGCCAGTGGGGACAGGAACAATGAGCAGTTCTTC. Encoded protein: CASGDRNNEQFF.

This clonotype came up a few times. The chain carries TRBV24-1 and TRBJ1-4; unclear D gene. Germline V gives CDR1 KGHDR, CDR2 SFDVKD. Trimming cost V 4 bases and J 6 bases, with 11 bases left between them. The CDR3 totals 14 residues. CDR3 DNA sequence: TGTGCCACCAGTGAACCACCCACTGATGAAAAACTGTTTTTT. Its protein product is CATSEPPTDEKLFF.

This clonotype was seen a handful of times. This sequence joins TRBV5-1 and TRBJ1-2; D remains unclear. This CDR3 has 13 residues. In germline, CDR1 is SGHRS, CDR2 YFSETQ. V was pared by 4 bases and J by 8 bases, with 15 bases between. CDR3 residues: CASSVSLVEGYTF. For the CDR3, the DNA is TGCGCCAGCAGCGTCAGTCTGGTGGAAGGCTACACCTTC. Together with reference TRBV5-1 and TRBJ1-2, the CDR3 gives the full variable domain: KAGVTQTPRYLIKTRGQQVTLSCSPISGHRSVSWYQQTPGQGLQFLFEYFSETQRNKGNFPGRFSGRQFSNSRSEMNVSTLELGDSALYLCASSVSLVEGYTFGSGTRLTVV.

The chain joins TRBV27 to TRBJ2-7; D ambiguous. V dropped 2 bases and J dropped 7 bases, with 18 bases sitting between them. CDR1 MNHEY and CDR2 SMNVEV come from the germline V gene (reference sequence). The CDR3 is 15 residues long. DNA for the CDR3: TGTGCCAGCAGTTTAAAGGACCAGGTTATGGATGAGCAGTACGTC. Translation: CASSLKDQVMDEQYV.